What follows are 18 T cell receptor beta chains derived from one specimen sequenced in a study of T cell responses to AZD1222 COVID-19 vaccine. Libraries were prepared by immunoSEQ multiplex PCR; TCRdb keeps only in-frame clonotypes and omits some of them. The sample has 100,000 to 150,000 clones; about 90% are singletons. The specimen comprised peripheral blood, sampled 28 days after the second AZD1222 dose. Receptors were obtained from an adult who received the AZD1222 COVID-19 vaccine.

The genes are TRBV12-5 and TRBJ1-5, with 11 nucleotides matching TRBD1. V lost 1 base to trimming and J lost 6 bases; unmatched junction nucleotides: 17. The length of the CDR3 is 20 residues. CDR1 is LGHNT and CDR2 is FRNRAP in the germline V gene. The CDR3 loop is CASGLGSDRGHAATFQPQHF. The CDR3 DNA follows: TGTGCTAGTGGTTTGGGATCGGACAGGGGGCACGCGGCCACGTTTCAGCCCCAGCATTTT.

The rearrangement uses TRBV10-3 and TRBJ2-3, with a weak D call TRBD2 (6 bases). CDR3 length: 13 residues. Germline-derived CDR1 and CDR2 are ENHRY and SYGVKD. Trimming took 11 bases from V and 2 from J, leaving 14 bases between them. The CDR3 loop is CAGGSGITDTQYF. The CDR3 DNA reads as TGTGCCGGGGGTAGCGGAATCACAGATACGCAGTATTTT.

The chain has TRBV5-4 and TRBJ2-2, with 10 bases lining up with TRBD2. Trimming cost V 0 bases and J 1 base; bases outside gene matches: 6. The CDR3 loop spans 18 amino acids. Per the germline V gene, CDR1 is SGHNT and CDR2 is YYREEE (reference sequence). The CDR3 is CASSLGASGGRNTGELFF. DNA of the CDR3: TGTGCCAGCAGCTTGGGGGCTAGCGGGGGCCGGAACACCGGGGAGCTGTTTTTT.

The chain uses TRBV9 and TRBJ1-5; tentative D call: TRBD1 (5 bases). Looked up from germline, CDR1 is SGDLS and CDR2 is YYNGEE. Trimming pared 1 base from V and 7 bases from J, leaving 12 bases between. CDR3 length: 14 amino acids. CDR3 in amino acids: CASSVNGGRQPQHF. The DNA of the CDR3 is TGTGCCAGCAGCGTAAATGGGGGAAGGCAGCCCCAGCATTTT.

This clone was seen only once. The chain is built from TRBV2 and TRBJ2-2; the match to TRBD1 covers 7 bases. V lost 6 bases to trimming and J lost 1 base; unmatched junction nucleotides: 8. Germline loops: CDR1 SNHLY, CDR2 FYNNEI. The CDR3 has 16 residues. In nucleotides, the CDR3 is TGTGCCAGCAGAAAGACCTCAGGGGGGAACACCGGGGAGCTGTTTTTT. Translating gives CASRKTSGGNTGELFF.

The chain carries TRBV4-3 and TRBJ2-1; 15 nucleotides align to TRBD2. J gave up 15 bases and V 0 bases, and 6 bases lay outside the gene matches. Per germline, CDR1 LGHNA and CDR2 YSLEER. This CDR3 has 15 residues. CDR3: CASSQERGLAGGLFF. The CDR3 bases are TGCGCCAGCAGCCAAGAAAGGGGACTAGCGGGAGGACTGTTCTTC.

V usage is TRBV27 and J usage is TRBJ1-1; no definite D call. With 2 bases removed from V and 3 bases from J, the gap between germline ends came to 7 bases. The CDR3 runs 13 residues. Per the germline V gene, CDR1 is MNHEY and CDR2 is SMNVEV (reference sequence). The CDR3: CASSLKRYTEAFF. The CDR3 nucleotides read TGTGCCAGCAGTTTAAAAAGATACACTGAAGCTTTCTTT.

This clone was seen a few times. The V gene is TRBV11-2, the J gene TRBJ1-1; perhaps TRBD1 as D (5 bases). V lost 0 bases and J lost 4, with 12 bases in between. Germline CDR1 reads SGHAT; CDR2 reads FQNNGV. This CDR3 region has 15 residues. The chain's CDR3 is CASSLESGVGTEAFF. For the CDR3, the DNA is TGTGCCAGCAGCTTAGAGTCGGGGGTGGGCACTGAAGCTTTCTTT. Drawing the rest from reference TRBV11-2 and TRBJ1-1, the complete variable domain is EAGVAQSPRYKIIEKRQSVAFWCNPISGHATLYWYQQILGQGPKLLIQFQNNGVVDDSQLPKDRFSAERLKGVDSTLKIQPAKLEDSAVYLCASSLESGVGTEAFFGQGTRLTVV.

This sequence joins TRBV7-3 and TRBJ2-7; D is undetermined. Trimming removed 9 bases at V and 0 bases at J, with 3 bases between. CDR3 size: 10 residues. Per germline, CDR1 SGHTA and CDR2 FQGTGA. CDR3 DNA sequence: TGTGCCAGGGGCTCCTACGAGCAGTACGTC. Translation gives CARGSYEQYV.

The CDR3 sequence is CASRGNGYTF. CDR3 nucleotide sequence: TGTGCCAGCAGAGGGAATGGCTACACCTTC. The gene calls are TRBV25-1 and TRBJ1-2, with no clear D. V was shortened by 6 bases and J by 6 bases, with 5 bases between the two germline ends. Per the germline V gene, CDR1 is MGHDK and CDR2 is SYGVNS. The CDR3 totals 10 residues.

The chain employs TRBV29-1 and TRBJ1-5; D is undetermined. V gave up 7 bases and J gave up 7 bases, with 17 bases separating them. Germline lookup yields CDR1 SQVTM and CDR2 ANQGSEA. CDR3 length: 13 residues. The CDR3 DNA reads TGCAGCGCTCTTGTGTTTGGAGACCAGCCCCAGCATTTT. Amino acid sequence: CSALVFGDQPQHF.

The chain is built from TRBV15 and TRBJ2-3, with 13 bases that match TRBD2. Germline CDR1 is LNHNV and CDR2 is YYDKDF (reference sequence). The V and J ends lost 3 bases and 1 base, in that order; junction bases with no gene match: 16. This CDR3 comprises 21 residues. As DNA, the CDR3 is TGTGCCACCAGCAGCGAGCGGACTAGCGGGAGCGTGTTCTTGGGCACAGATACGCAGTATTTT. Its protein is CATSSERTSGSVFLGTDTQYF.

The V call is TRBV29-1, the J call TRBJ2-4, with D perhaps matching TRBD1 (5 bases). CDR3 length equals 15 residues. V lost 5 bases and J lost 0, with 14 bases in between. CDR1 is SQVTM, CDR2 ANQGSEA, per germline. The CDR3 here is CSVTRQRLAKNIQYF. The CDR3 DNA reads TGCAGCGTTACCCGACAGCGATTAGCCAAAAACATTCAGTACTTC.

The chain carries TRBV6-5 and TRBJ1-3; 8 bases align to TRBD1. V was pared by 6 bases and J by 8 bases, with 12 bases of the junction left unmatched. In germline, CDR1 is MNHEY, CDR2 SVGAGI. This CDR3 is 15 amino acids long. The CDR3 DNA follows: TGTGCCAGCAGATGGGGTGGACAGGGAAAAGACACCATATATTTT. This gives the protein CASRWGGQGKDTIYF.

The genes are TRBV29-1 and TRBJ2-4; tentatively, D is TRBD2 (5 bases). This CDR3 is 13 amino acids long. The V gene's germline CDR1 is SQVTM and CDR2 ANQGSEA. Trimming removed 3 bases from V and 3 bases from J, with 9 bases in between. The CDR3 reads CSVDLGGKNIQYF. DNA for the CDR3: TGCAGCGTTGATTTAGGAGGCAAAAACATTCAGTACTTC.

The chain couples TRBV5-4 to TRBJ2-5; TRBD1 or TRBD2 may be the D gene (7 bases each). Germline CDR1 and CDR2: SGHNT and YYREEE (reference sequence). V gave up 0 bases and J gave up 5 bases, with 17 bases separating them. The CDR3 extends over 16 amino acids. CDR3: CASSLGWQGGKETQYF. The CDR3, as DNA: TGTGCCAGCAGCTTGGGTTGGCAGGGGGGGAAGGAGACCCAGTACTTC.

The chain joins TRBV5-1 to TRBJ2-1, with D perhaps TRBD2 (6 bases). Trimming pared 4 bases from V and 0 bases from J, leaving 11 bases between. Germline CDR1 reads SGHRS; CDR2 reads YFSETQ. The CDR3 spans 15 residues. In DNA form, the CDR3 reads TGCGCCAGCAGCCCCCAGGGAGGCTCCTACAATGAGCAGTTCTTC. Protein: CASSPQGGSYNEQFF.

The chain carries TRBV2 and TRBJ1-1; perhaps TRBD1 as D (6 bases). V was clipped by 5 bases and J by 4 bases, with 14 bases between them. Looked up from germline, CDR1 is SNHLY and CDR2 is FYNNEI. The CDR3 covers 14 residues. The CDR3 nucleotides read TGTGCCAGCAGTCAACGACAGGCCTTCACTGAAGCTTTCTTT. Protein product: CASSQRQAFTEAFF.